This T cell receptor (beta chain) was sequenced in a study of Ad26.COV2.S vaccination and SARS-CoV-2 variants. TCRdb keeps only in-frame clones here, not all; method: immunoSEQ multiplex PCR. The table lists 440,000 or so clones, 80% to 95% of them singletons. In regard to this clone: The target antigen is unknown.

Study conclusions and caveats: Substantial breadth in spike-specific CD8+ and CD4+ T cell responses was reportedly seen after vaccination.

The treatment is: some 19 received Ad26.COV2.S at low or high dose, single or two shots; 5 received placebo; per-sample allocation not given. Following the first vaccine or placebo injection, samples were taken on day 63. This CDR3 has 13 residues. Trimming removed 7 bases from V and 6 bases from J; junction bases left unmatched: 5. The input for sequencing was peripheral blood, taken in a trial of Ad26.COV2.S vaccine versus placebo. V is TRBV12-3 or TRBV12-4 and J is TRBJ2-1, with 8 nucleotides matching TRBD1. This clonotype was obtained from a person between 18 and 65 years old who received the Ad26.COV2.S COVID-19 vaccine or a placebo. The CDR3 is CASTSGQVNEQFF. CDR3 DNA: TGTGCCAGCACCTCGGGACAGGTCAATGAGCAGTTCTTC.